This note documents a single T cell receptor beta chain sequence. Its specificity is not known. This CDR3 comprises 14 residues. Germline-derived CDR1 and CDR2 are SEHNR and FQNEAQ (reference sequence). The germline V and J ends were trimmed by 5 bases and 7 bases, with 15 bases remaining between them. The data are from a study of shared clonotypes between healthy human individuals. Study-wide points: Around 5.3% of naive CD4 clonotypes were shared across a few donors. Investigators collected only blood, and repertoires in tissues likely differ.

Profiling relied on immunoSEQ multiplex PCR, and the TCRdb table lists in-frame clones only, not all of them. The sample shows around 1.6 million clones, around 98% of them seen only once. The chain employs TRBV7-9 and TRBJ2-1; TRBD1 is a possible D gene (6 bases). This clonotype originated in a man aged 25-45 years in good health. Sequencing was carried out using naive CD4+ T cells sorted from blood. Subset specified: CD45RA+ positively selected. This CDR3 is CASSLGDKGNEQFF. For the CDR3, the DNA is TGTGCCAGCAGCCTCGGGGACAAGGGTAATGAGCAGTTCTTC.